One and the same sample provided the 7 T cell receptor beta chains below, sequenced in a study of identical twins. From the 5' RACE reads, TCRdb called clonotypes with MiXCR, one entry per CDR3 protein. The repertoire holds about 570,000 distinct CDR3 sequences, 9.6% seen once, with around 3% in the top ten. Separately, the same data were catalogued under a study of yellow fever vaccine responses in identical twins.

The material sequenced was PBMCs. Every receptor here comes from a young woman in good health.

The chain uses TRBV4-3 and TRBJ2-7; 11 nucleotides line up with TRBD1. Germline V gene data show CDR1 as LGHNA and CDR2 as YSLEER. With 2 bases clipped from V and 4 bases from J, the junction kept 4 bases outside the gene matches. CDR3 length: 15 residues. CDR3 residues: CASSQRGTGGYEQYF. Written as DNA, the CDR3 is TGCGCCAGCAGCCAAAGAGGGACAGGGGGATACGAGCAGTACTTC.

This clonotype was detected a few times. V is TRBV19 and J is TRBJ2-1; D is uncertain. The V gene's germline CDR1 is LNHDA and CDR2 SQIVND (reference sequence). V was cut by 7 bases and J by 3 bases, with 10 bases left in between. The CDR3 is 13 residues long. The CDR3 DNA reads TGTGCCAGTACCCCTAAGGGCTACAATGAGCAGTTCTTC. Translated: CASTPKGYNEQFF.

By share, this clonotype ranks as medium-sized. The CDR3 DNA is TGTGCCACCAGCAGAGATAGGTCTTCTGGGGCCAACGTCCTGACTTTC. Translating it yields CATSRDRSSGANVLTF. The chain carries TRBV15 and TRBJ2-6, with D hard to call. V lost 0 bases to trimming and J lost 1 base, with 7 bases between them. Germline V gene lookup returns CDR1 LNHNV and CDR2 YYDKDF (reference sequence). CDR3 size: 16 residues.

The chain carries TRBV5-1 and TRBJ2-1; D might be TRBD2 (6 bases). Germline-derived CDR1 and CDR2 are SGHRS and YFSETQ. The V end was cut by 0 bases, the J end by 1 base, with 14 bases between. The CDR3 runs 17 residues. CDR3 sequence (DNA): TGCGCCAGCAGCTTGGAAGCCCTAGCGAGGTCCTACAATGAGCAGTTCTTC. It encodes CASSLEALARSYNEQFF.

This clonotype was counted only a few times. The chain joins TRBV20-1 to TRBJ2-2, with D perhaps matching TRBD2 (6 bases). Trimming stripped 5 bases from V and 4 bases from J, with 17 bases between. The germline CDR1 and CDR2 sequences are DFQATT and SNEGSKA (reference sequence). The CDR3 extends over 15 amino acids. The CDR3 DNA sequence: TGCAGTGCTCGACCCGGGAGTTTGGTCACCGGGGAGCTGTTTTTT. Amino acid sequence: CSARPGSLVTGELFF.

In its sample, this clonotype was seen many times. J is TRBJ2-2 and V is TRBV5-5; 15 nucleotides agree with TRBD2. The ends lost 6 bases at V and 0 bases at J; junction bases unmatched: 3. This CDR3 has 17 residues. Germline values: CDR1 SGHKS, CDR2 YYEKEE (reference sequence). The chain's CDR3 is CASKGLAGGANTGELFF. The CDR3 coding sequence is TGTGCCAGCAAGGGACTAGCGGGGGGCGCGAACACCGGGGAGCTGTTTTTT.

There are many counts of this clonotype. CDR3 nucleotide sequence: TGTGCCAGCAGCCAAGATAGGGCAGGGCTTGGAAACACCATATATTTT. It translates to CASSQDRAGLGNTIYF. The V and J genes are TRBV4-2 and TRBJ1-3; maybe TRBD1 (5 bases). The germline CDR1 and CDR2 sequences are LGHNA and YNFKEQ. V was trimmed by 0 bases and J by 3 bases, leaving 12 bases between them. This CDR3 is 16 amino acids long.